This T cell receptor beta chain is from a study of T cells after yellow fever vaccination. Study results and caveats: Compared with primary, the secondary response was weaker and peaked at day 5, not 15.

TCR cDNA was made by 5'RACE template switching, adding a universal primer site and UMIs. TCRdb re-called the 5' RACE reads through MiXCR, storing one row per CDR3 protein. The sample carries some 130,000 distinct CDR3 sequences, about 7% recorded once. V lost 0 bases and J lost 9; bases outside the gene matches: 10. CDR3 size: 17 residues. The germline CDR1 and CDR2 sequences are LGHNA and YSLEER. With respect to this clonotype: Its antigen is still unknown.

This TCR came from a man aged 30-40 years who received the YFV17D yellow fever vaccine. The source material was CD4+ T cells sorted from PBMCs, sampled 10 days after the yellow fever booster vaccination. This chain uses TRBV4-3 with TRBJ1-6; TRBD1 matches at 8 bases. The chain's CDR3 is CASSQDLAGQGISPLHF. The DNA of the CDR3 is TGCGCCAGCAGCCAAGATTTGGCCGGACAGGGTATTTCACCCCTCCACTTT.